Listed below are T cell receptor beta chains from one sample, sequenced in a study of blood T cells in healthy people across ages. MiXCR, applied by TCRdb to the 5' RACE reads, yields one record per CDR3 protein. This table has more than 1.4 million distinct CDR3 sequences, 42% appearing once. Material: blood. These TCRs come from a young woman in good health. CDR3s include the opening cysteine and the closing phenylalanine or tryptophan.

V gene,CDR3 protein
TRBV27,CASSFSRASPSTDTQYF
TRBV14,CASSQGRGSNLRETQYF
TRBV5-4,CASNFMGRSTDTQYF
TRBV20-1,CSARGLAGAEQFF
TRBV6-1,CASSEAVGGNYGYTF
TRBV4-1,CASSHPGIEQYF
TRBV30,CAWSLPWVLDEKLFF
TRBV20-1,CSAESDRVYGYTF
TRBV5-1,CASSLLADFLGTQYF
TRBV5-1,CASRTGPNTDTQYF
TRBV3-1,CASSQGLLAYEQYF
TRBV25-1,CASSERTSSYNEQFF
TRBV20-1,CSATTYNEQFF
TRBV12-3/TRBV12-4,CASSFQGFAGELFF
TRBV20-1,CSAPSRGNEKLFF
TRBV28,CASTSPRGGKTEAFF
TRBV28,CASSLMQGEWDTEAFF
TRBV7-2,CASSLRPGSITNEQYF
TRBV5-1,CASSLGGIGDYGYTF
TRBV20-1,CSASEGLRVERNEQFF
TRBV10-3,CAISESQYQETQYF
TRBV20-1,CSADSGLVQETQYF
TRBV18,CASSPISGAYNEQFF
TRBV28,CASSQDRTGHNSPLHF
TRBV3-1,CASSQGPGEWYEQYF
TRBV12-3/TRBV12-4,CASSRTGQSNTEAFF
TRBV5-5,CASSSLIAGEDEQYF
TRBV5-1,CASSPGAASSYNEQYF
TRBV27,CASSPRGGGGGYNEKLFF
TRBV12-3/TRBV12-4,CASRLLGYEQFF
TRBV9,CASSSPGTEKYF
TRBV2,CASSATVAQYF
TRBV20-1,CSARDPSGRGEQFF
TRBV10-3,CAISELTGPNEQFF
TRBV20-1,CSGGLAANSYNEQFF
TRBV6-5,CASSYSTGNQPQHF